This T cell receptor (beta chain) was sequenced for a study of blood T cell repertoires in COVID-19. The table came from immunoSEQ multiplex PCR; TCRdb's copy has only in-frame clones and leaves some out. This table holds around 100,000 clones, 87% found once. The germline V gene encodes CDR1 MDHEN and CDR2 SYDVKM. The junction had 5 bases not matched to a gene; V was cut back by 3 bases and J by 2 bases. CDR3 length: 16 amino acids. The sequencing input was peripheral blood. The V gene is TRBV28, the J gene TRBJ2-3; 10 bases align to TRBD1. The source is a human donor with acute or convalescent COVID-19. The donor label of this sample is uncertain. This CDR3 reads CASSLSGTGVTDTQYF. In DNA, the CDR3 is TGTGCCAGCAGTTTGTCCGGGACAGGGGTCACAGATACGCAGTATTTT.